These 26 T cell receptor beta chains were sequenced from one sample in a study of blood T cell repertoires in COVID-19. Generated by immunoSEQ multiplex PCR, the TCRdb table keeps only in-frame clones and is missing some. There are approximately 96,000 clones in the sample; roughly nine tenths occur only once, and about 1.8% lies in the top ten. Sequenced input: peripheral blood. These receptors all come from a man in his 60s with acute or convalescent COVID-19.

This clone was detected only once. The CDR3: CASSRLAVITGELFF. The CDR3, as DNA: TGTGCCAGCAGTAGGTTAGCGGTTATCACCGGGGAGCTGTTTTTT. V usage is TRBV6-2 or TRBV6-3 and J usage is TRBJ2-2, with a tentative D call TRBD2 (6 bases). There are 15 residues in the CDR3. The V gene lost 5 bases and the J gene lost 4 bases, with 14 bases spanning the gap. Germline V lookup: CDR1 MNHEY, CDR2 SVGEGT.

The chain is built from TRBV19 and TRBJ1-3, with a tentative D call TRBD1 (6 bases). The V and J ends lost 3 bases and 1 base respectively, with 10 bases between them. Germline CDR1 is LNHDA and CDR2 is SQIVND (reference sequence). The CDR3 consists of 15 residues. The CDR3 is CASSIFTGSGNTIYF. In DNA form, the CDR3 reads TGTGCCAGTAGTATTTTTACAGGGTCTGGAAACACCATATATTTT.

The CDR3, as DNA: TGTGCCAGCTCACCACCGGTCAGGGACAGGGAAAAACTGTTTTTT. Amino acid sequence: CASSPPVRDREKLFF. The chain has TRBV18 and TRBJ1-4; 8 nucleotides line up with TRBD1. The J segment lost 8 bases and the V segment lost 0 bases, leaving 5 bases of the junction unmatched. CDR3 length: 15 residues. Germline values: CDR1 KGHSH, CDR2 LQKENI.

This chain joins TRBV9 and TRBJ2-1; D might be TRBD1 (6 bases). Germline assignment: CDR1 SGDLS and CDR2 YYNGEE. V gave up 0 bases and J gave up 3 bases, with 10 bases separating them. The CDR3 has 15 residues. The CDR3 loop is CASSVVSRGYNEQFF. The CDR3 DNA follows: TGTGCCAGCAGCGTAGTGAGCAGGGGCTACAATGAGCAGTTCTTC.

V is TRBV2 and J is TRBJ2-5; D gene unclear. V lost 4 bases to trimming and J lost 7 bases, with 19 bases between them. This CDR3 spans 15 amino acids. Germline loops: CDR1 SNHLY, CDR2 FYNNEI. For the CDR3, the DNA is TGTGCCAGCAGTGGGTCTTTGGCGGCCGTTCTGACCCAGTACTTC. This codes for CASSGSLAAVLTQYF.

The DNA of the CDR3 is TGTGCCAGCAGTTACTCGGGAGAAACCGGAAACACCATATATTTT. Amino acids: CASSYSGETGNTIYF. The gene calls are TRBV6-5 and TRBJ1-3; D remains ambiguous. Germline V gives CDR1 MNHEY, CDR2 SVGAGI. Trimming pared 0 bases from V and 4 bases from J, leaving 10 bases between. The CDR3 contains 15 residues.

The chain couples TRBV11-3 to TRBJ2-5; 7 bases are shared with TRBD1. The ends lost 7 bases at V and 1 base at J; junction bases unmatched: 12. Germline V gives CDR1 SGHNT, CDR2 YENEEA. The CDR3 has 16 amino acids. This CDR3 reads CASTRNRGPSQETQYF. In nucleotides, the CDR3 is TGTGCCAGCACCCGAAACAGGGGACCCTCCCAAGAGACCCAGTACTTC.

Written as DNA, the CDR3 is TGTGCCACCAGTGATTCTCAGGGGGCGAGTCAGCCCCAGCATTTT. Its protein product is CATSDSQGASQPQHF. The chain carries TRBV24-1 and TRBJ1-5, with 8 bases aligning to TRBD1. V lost 2 bases to trimming and J lost 6 bases; unmatched junction nucleotides: 5. The CDR3 sequence is 15 residues long. Germline V CDR1 and CDR2: KGHDR, SFDVKD.

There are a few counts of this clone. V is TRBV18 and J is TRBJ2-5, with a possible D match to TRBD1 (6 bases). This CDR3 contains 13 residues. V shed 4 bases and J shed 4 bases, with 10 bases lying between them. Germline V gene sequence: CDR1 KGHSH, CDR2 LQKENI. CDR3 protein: CASSLDRRETQYF. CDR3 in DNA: TGTGCCAGCTCACTGGACAGAAGAGAGACCCAGTACTTC.

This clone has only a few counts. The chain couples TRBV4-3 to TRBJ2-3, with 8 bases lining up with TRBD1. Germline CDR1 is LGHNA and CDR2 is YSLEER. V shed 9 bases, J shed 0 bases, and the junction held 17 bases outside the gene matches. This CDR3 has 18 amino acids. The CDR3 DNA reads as TGCGCCAGTGAGATAATGCCTCGGGACAGGCATAGCACAGATACGCAGTATTTT. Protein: CASEIMPRDRHSTDTQYF.

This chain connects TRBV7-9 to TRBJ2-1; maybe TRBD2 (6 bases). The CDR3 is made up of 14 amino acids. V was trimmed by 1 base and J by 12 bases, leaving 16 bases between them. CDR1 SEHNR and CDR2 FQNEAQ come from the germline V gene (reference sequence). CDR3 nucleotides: TGTGCCAGCAGCTTAGGGGCTAGCGATCACTGGCAGTTCTTC. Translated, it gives CASSLGASDHWQFF.

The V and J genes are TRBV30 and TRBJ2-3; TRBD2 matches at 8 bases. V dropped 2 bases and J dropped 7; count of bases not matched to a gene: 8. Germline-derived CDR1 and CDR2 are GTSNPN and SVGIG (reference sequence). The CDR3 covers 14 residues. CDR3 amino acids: CAWSSGLGAYTQYF. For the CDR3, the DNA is TGTGCCTGGAGTTCGGGACTAGGGGCGTATACGCAGTATTTT.

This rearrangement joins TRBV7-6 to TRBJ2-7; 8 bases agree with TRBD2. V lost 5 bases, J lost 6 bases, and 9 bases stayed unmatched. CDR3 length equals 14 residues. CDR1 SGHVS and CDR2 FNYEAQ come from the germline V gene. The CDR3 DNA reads TGTGCCAGCAGCCGCAGCGGGAGTGTTGTCGAGCAGTACTTC. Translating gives CASSRSGSVVEQYF.

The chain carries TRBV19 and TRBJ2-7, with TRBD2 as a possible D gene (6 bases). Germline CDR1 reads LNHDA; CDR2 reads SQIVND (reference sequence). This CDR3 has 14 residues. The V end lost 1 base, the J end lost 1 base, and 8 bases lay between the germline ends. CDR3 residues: CASSIVSGSYEQYF. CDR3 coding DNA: TGTGCCAGTAGTATAGTTAGCGGATCCTACGAGCAGTACTTC. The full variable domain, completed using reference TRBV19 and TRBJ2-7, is DGGITQSPKYLFRKEGQNVTLSCEQNLNHDAMYWYRQDPGQGLRLIYYSQIVNDFQKGDIAEGYSVSREKKESFPLTVTSAQKNPTAFYLCASSIVSGSYEQYFGPGTRLTVT.

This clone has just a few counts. CDR3 in DNA: TGTGCCAGCGGCGGGGCAGGGTATCAGCCCCAGCATTTT. This codes for CASGGAGYQPQHF. The chain combines TRBV19 with TRBJ1-5; perhaps TRBD1 as D (5 bases). The CDR3 runs to 13 residues. Germline CDR1 is LNHDA and CDR2 is SQIVND (reference sequence). Trimming pared 9 bases from V and 5 bases from J, leaving 14 bases between.

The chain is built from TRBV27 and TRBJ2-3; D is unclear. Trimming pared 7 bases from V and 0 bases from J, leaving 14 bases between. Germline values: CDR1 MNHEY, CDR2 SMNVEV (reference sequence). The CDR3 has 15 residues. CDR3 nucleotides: TGTGCCAGCACCCCCCGACACTCTAGCACAGATACGCAGTATTTT. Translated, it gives CASTPRHSSTDTQYF.

CDR3 in DNA: TGTGCCAGCAGCGCTTACAGGGATCTATACGAGCAGTACTTC. It translates to CASSAYRDLYEQYF. The chain links TRBV9 to TRBJ2-7; D is perhaps TRBD1 (6 bases). Germline V gives CDR1 SGDLS, CDR2 YYNGEE. This CDR3 is 14 amino acids long. V lost 3 bases to trimming and J lost 4 bases, with 14 bases between them.

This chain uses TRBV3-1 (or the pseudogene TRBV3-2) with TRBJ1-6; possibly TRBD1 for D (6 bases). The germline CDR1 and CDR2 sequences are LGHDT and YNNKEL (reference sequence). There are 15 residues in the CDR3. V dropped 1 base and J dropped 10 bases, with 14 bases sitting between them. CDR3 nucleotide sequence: TGTGCCAGCAGCCAAGCCGGTATCGACAGGTCACCCCTCCACTTT. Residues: CASSQAGIDRSPLHF.

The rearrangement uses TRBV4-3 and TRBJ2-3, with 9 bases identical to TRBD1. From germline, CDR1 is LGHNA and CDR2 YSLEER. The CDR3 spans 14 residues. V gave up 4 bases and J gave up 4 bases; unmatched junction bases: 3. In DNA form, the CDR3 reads TGCGCCAGCAGCCGGGACAGGGCTCCAGATACGCAGTATTTT. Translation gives CASSRDRAPDTQYF.

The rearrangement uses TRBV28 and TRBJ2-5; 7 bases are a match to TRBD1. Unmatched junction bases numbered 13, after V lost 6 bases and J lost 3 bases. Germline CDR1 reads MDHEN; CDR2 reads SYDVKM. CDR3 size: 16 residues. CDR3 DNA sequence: TGTGCCAGCAGCTCCCCCACCCGAGGGGGCAAAGAGACCCAGTACTTC. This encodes CASSSPTRGGKETQYF.

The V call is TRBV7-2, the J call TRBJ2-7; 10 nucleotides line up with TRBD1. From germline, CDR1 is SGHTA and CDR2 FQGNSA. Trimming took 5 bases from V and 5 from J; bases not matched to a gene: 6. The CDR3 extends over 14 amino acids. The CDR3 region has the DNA TGTGCCAGCAGCCAGGTGGACAGGGGGAACGAGCAGTACTTC. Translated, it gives CASSQVDRGNEQYF.

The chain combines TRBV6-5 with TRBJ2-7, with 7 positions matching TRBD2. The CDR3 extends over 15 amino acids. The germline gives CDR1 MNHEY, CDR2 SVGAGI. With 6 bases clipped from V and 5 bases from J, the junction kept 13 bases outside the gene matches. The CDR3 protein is CASRAWREGQDEQYF. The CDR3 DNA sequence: TGTGCCAGCAGAGCATGGAGGGAGGGCCAGGACGAGCAGTACTTC.

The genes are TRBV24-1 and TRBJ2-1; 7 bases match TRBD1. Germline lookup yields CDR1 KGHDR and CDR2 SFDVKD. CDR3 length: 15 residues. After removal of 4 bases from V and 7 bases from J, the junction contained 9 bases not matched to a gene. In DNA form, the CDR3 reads TGTGCCACCAGTGACTATAACGACAGGGCAAATGAGCAGTTCTTC. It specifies CATSDYNDRANEQFF.

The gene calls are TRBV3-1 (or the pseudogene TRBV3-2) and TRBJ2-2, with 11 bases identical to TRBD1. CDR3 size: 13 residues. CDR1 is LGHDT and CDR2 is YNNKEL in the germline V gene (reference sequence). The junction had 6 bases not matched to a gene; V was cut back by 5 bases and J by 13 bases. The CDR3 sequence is CASSSGTGGVLFF. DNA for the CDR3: TGTGCCAGCAGCTCAGGGACAGGGGGTGTGCTGTTTTTT.

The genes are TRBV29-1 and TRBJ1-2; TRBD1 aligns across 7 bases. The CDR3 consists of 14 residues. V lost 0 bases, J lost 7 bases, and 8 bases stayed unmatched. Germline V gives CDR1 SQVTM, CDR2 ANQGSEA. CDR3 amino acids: CSVEDADRLGGYTF. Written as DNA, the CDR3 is TGCAGCGTTGAAGATGCGGACAGGCTCGGTGGCTACACCTTC.

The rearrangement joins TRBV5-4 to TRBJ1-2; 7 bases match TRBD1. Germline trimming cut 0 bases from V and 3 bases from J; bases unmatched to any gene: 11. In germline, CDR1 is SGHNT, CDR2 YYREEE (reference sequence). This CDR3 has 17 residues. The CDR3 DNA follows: TGTGCCAGCAGCTTGGGAAACAGGGGCGAGAGGGACTATGGCTACACCTTC. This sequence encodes CASSLGNRGERDYGYTF.